This T cell receptor (beta chain) was recovered during a study of OX40 agonist ivuxolimab in advanced cancers. On the study more broadly: Patients received the agonistic anti-OX40 (CD134) antibody ivuxolimab. Ivuxolimab was delivered to patients intravenously every 2 weeks at doses spanning 0.01 to 10 mg/kg. Three partial responders included one hepatocellular carcinoma patient and two cutaneous melanoma patients.

Whole-study results and caveats: At 0.1-3.0 mg/kg, partial responders had clonal expansion among the lowest observed.

Points on this clone: Its antigen is undetermined.

Clones were read by immunoSEQ multiplex PCR, and TCRdb kept only the in-frame ones, dropping some. The sample lists fewer than 90,000 clones, 92% occurring once. The CDR3 covers 18 residues. From germline, CDR1 is SGHAT and CDR2 FQNNGV. J was trimmed by 7 bases and V by 5 bases; bases with no gene match: 15. The chain couples TRBV11-2 to TRBJ2-5; 14 bases agree with TRBD2. The sequence derives from an adult with an advanced solid tumor such as melanoma, head and neck, liver or kidney cancer. The source material was CD4+ or CD8+ T cells sorted from blood, sampled in a trial of the OX40 agonist ivuxolimab. The DNA for the CDR3 is TGTGCCAGCAGCCCTAAACCCTGGACTAGCGGGGGGAGAGGGACCCAGTACTTC. Its protein is CASSPKPWTSGGRGTQYF.